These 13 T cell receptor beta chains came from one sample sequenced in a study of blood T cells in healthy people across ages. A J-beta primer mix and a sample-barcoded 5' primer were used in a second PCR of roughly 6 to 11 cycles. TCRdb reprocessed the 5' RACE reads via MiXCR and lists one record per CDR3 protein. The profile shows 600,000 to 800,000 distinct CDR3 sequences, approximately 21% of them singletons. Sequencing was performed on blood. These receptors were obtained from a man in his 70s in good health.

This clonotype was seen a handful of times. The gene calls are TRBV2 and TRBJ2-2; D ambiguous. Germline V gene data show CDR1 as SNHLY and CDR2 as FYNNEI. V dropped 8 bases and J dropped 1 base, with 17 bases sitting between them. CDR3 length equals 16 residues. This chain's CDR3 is CASFAYRTVNTGELFF. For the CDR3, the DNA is TGTGCCAGCTTCGCTTACCGGACGGTGAACACCGGGGAGCTGTTTTTT.

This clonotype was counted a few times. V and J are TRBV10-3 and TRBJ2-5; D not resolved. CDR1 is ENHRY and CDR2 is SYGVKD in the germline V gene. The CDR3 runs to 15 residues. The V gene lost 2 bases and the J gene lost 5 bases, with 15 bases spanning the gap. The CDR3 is CAISERRTDGETQYF. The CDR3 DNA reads TGTGCCATCAGTGAGAGGCGGACCGACGGGGAGACCCAGTACTTC.

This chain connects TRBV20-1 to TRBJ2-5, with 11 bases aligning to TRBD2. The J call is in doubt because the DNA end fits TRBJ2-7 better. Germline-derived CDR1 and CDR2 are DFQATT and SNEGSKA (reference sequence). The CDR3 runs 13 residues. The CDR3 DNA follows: TGCAGTGCGATCAGACTAGCGGGAATCGAGCAGTACTTC. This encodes CSAIRLAGIEQYF.

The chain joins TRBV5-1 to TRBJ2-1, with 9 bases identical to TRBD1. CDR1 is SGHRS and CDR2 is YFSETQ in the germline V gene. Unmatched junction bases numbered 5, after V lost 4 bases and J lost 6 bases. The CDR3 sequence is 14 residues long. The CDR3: CASSIQGAPNEQFF. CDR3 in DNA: TGCGCCAGCAGCATACAGGGGGCCCCCAATGAGCAGTTCTTC.

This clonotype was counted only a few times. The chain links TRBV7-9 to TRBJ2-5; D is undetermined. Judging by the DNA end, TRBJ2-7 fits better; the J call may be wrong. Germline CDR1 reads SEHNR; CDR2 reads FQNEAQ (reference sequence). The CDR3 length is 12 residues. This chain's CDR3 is CASSLVPHEQYF. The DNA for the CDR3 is TGTGCCAGCAGCTTAGTCCCGCACGAGCAGTACTTC.

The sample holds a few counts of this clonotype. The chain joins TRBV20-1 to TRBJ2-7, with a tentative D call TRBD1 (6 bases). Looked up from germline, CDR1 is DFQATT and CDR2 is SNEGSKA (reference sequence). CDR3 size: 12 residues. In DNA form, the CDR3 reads TGCAGCCTAAGGGGGTCTCCTAGTGAGCAGTACTTC. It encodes CSLRGSPSEQYF.

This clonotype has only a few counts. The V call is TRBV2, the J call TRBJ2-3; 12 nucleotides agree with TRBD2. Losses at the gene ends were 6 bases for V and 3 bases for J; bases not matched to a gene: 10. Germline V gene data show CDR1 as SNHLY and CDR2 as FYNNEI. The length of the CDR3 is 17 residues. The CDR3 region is CASSQKRLAGETDTQYF. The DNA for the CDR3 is TGTGCCAGCAGCCAAAAGCGACTAGCGGGAGAAACAGATACGCAGTATTTT.

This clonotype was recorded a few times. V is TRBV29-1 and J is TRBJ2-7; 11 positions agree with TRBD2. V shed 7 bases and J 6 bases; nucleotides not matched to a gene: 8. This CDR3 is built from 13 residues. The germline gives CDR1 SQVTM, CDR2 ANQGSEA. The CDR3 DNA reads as TGCAGCGCCCAACTAGCGGGAGCCCCCGAGCAGTACTTC. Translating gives CSAQLAGAPEQYF.

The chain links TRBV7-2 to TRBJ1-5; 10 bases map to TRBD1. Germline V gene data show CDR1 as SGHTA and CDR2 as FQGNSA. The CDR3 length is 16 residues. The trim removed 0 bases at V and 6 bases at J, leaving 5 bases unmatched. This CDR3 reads CASSLAGTGVGQPQHF. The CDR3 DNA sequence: TGTGCCAGCAGCTTAGCAGGGACAGGGGTAGGTCAGCCCCAGCATTTT. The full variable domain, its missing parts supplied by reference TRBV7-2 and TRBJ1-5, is GAGVSQSPSNKVTEKGKDVELRCDPISGHTALYWYRQSLGQGLEFLIYFQGNSAPDKSGLPSDRFSAERTGGSVSTLTIQRTQQEDSAVYLCASSLAGTGVGQPQHFGDGTRLSIL.

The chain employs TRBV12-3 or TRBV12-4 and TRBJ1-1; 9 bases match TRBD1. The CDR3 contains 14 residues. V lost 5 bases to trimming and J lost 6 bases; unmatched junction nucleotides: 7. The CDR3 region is CASSMDRGGAEAFF. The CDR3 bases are TGTGCCAGCAGTATGGACAGGGGCGGCGCTGAAGCTTTCTTT.

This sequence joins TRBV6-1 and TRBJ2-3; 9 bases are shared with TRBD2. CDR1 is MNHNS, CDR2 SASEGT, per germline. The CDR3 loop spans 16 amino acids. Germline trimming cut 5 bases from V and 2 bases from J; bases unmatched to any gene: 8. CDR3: CASSRRASGATDTQYF. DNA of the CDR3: TGTGCCAGCAGTAGGAGGGCTAGCGGGGCCACAGATACGCAGTATTTT.

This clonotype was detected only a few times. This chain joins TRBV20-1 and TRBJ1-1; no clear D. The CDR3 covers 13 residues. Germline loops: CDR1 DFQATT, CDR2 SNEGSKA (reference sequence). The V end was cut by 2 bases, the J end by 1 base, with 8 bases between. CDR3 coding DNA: TGCAGTGCTAGACCATCATCGAACACTGAAGCTTTCTTT. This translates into CSARPSSNTEAFF.

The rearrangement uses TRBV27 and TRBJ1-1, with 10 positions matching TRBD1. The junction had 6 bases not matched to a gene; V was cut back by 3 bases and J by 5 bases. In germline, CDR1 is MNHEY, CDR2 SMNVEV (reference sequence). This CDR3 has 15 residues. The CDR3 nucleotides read TGTGCCAGCAGTTTCGGGACAGGGGTGGGGACTGAAGCTTTCTTT. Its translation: CASSFGTGVGTEAFF.